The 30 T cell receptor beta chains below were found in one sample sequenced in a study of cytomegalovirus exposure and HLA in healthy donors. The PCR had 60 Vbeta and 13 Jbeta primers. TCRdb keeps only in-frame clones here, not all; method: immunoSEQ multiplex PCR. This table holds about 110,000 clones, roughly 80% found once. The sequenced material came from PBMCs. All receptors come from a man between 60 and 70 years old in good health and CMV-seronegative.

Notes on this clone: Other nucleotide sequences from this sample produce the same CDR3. CDR3 in DNA: TGTGCCAGCAGCTTAGGACAGGGAGAGACCCAGTACTTC. It is translated as CASSLGQGETQYF. The chain carries TRBV7-2 and TRBJ2-5, with 7 bases aligning to TRBD1. The V gene end was trimmed by 1 base and the J gene end by 4 bases; junction bases not matched to a gene: 0. CDR1 and CDR2 from the germline V gene are SGHTA and FQGNSA. CDR3 length: 13 amino acids.

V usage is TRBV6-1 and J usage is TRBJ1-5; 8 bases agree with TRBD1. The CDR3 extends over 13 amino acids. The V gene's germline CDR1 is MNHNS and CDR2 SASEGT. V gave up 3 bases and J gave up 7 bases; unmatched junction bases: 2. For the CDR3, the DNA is TGTGCCAGCAGTGACAGGGGGCCACAGCCCCAGCATTTT. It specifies CASSDRGPQPQHF.

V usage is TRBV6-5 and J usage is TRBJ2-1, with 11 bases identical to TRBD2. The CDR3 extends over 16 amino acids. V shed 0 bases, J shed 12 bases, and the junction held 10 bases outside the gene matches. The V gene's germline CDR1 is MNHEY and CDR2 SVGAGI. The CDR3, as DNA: TGTGCCAGCAGTTACTCCCTCGCTAGCGGGGGGTCCTGGCAGTTCTTC. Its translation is CASSYSLASGGSWQFF.

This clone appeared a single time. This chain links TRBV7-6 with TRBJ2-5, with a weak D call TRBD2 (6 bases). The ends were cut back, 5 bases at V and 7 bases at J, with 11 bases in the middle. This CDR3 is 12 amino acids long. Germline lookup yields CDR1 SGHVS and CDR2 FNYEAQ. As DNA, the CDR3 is TGTGCCAGCAGCCAAATGGGGGGGACCCAGTACTTC. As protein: CASSQMGGTQYF.

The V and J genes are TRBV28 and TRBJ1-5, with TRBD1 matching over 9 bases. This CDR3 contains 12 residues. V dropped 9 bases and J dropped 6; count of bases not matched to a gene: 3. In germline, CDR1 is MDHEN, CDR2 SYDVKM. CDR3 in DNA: TGTGCCAGTCGACAGGGGGGTCAGCCCCAGCATTTT. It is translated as CASRQGGQPQHF.

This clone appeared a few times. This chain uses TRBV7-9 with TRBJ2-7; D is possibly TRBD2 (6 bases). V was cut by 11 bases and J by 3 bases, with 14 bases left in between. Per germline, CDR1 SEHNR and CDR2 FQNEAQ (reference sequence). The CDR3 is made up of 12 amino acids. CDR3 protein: CARRGSFYEQYV. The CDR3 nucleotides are TGTGCCCGGCGGGGCAGTTTCTACGAGCAGTACGTC.

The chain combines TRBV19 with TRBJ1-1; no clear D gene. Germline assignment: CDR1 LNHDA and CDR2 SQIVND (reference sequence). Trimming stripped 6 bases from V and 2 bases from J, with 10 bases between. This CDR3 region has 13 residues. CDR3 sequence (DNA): TGTGCCAGTAGCGCAGTACAAAACACTGAAGCTTTCTTT. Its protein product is CASSAVQNTEAFF.

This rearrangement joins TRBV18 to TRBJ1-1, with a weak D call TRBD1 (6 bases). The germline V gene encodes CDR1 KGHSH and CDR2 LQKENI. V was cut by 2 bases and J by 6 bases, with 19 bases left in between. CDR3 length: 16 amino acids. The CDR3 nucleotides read TGTGCCAGCTCACCAAAGGTACAGGGCAGGTCGGCTGAAGCTTTCTTT. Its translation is CASSPKVQGRSAEAFF.

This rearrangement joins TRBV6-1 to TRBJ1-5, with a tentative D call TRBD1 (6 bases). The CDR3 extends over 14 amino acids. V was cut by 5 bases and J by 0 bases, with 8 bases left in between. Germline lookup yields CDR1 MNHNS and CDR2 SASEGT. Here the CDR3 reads CASSRDISNQPQHF. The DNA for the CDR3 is TGTGCCAGCAGTCGGGACATTAGCAATCAGCCCCAGCATTTT.

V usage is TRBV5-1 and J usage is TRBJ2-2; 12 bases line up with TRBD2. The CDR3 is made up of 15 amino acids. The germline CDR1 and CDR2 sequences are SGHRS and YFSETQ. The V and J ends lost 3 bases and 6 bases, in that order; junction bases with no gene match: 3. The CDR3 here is CASSSGTSGPGELFF. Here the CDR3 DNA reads TGCGCCAGCAGCTCCGGGACTAGCGGGCCCGGGGAGCTGTTTTTT.

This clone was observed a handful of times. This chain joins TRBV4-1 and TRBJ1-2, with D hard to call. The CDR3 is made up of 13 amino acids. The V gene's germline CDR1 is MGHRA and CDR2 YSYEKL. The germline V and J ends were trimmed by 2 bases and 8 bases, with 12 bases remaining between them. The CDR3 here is CASSQLRGSGYTF. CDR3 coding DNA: TGCGCCAGCAGCCAATTGAGAGGGTCGGGCTACACCTTC.

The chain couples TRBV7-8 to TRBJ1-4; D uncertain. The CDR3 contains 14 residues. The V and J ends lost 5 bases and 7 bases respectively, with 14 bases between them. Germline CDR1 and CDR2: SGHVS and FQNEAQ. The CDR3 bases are TGTGCCAGCAGCGGCGGGCCAGCTAGTGAAAAACTGTTTTTT. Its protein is CASSGGPASEKLFF. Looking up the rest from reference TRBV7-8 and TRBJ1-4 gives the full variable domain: GAGVSQSPRYKVAKRGQDVALRCDPISGHVSLFWYQQALGQGPEFLTYFQNEAQLDKSGLPSDRFFAERPEGSVSTLKIQRTQQEDSAVYLCASSGGPASEKLFFGSGTQLSVL.

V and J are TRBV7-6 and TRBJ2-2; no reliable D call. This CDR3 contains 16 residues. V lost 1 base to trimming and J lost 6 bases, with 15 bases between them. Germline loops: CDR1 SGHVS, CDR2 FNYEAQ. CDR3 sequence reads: CASSLGSSPFAGELFF. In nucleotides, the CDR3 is TGTGCCAGCAGCTTAGGCAGTAGCCCTTTTGCCGGGGAGCTGTTTTTT.

CDR3 in DNA: TGTGCCAGCAGCGTAGCCCCCAGTCTTGGAGAGACCCAGTACTTC. This translates into CASSVAPSLGETQYF. The chain links TRBV9 to TRBJ2-5; the D is unclear. Germline CDR1 SGDLS, CDR2 YYNGEE. Trimming removed 0 bases from V and 4 bases from J, with 13 bases in between. The CDR3 runs 15 residues.

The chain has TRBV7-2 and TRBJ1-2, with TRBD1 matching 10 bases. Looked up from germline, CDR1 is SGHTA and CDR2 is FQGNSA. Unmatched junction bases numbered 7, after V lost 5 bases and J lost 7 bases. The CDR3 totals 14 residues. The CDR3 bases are TGTGCCAGCAGCAAGACAGGGGGCGGAGTTGGCTACACCTTC. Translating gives CASSKTGGGVGYTF.

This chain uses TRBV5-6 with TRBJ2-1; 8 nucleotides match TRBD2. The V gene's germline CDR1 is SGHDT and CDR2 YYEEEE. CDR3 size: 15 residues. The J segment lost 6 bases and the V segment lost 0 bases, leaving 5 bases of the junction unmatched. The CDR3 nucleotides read TGTGCCAGCAGCTTGGCCGCACTAGCGGCCAATGAGCAGTTCTTC. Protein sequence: CASSLAALAANEQFF.

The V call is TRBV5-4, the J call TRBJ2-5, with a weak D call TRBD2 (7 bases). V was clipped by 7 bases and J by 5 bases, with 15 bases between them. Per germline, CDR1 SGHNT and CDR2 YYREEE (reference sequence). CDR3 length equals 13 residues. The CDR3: CASSEGGPETQYF. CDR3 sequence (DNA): TGTGCCAGCTCGGAGGGGGGGCCGGAGACCCAGTACTTC.

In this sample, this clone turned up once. CDR3 coding DNA: TGCGCCAGCAGCTTTACCACAGGGGGCCTAGACACTGAAGCTTTCTTT. This sequence encodes CASSFTTGGLDTEAFF. This rearrangement joins TRBV5-1 to TRBJ1-1, with 9 bases lining up with TRBD1. With V trimmed by 2 bases and J by 3 bases, 8 bases remained unmatched. The CDR3 runs to 16 residues. Looked up from germline, CDR1 is SGHRS and CDR2 is YFSETQ.

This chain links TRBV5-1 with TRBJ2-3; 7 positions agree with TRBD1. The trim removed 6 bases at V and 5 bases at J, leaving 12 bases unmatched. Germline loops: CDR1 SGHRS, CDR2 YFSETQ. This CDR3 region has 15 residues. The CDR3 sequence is CASTPGTAIIDTQYF. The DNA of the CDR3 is TGCGCCAGCACGCCCGGGACAGCTATCATAGATACGCAGTATTTT.

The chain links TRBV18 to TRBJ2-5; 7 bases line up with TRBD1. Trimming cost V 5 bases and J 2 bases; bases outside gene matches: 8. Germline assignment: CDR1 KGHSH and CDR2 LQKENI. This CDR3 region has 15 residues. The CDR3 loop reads CASSLRTGLQETQYF. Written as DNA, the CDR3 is TGTGCCAGCTCATTGCGGACAGGCCTACAAGAGACCCAGTACTTC.

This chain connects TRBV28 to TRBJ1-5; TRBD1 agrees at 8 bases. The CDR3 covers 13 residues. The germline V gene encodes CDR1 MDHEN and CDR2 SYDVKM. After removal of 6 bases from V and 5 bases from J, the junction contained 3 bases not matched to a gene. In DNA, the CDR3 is TGTGCCAGCAGGACAGGGGCTGATCAGCCCCAGCATTTT. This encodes CASRTGADQPQHF.

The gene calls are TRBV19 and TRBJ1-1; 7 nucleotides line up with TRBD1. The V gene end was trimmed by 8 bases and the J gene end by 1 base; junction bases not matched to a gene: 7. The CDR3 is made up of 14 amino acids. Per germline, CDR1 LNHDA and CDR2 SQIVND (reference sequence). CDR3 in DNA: TGTGCCAGTTGTTACAGGGGCGGGAACACTGAAGCTTTCTTT. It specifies CASCYRGGNTEAFF.

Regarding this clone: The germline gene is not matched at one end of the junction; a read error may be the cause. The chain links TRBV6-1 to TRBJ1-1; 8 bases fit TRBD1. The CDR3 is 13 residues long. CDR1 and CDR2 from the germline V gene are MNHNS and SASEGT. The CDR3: CASSPGGIGEDFF. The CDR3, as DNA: TGTGCCAGCAGCCCAGGGGGCATAGGTGAAGATTTCTTT.

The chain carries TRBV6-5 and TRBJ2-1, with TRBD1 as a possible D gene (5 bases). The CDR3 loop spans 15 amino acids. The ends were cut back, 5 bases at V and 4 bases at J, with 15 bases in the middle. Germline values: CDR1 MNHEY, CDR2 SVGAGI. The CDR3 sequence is CASSRQPGLYNEQFF. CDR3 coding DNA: TGTGCCAGCAGTCGACAGCCGGGCCTTTACAATGAGCAGTTCTTC.

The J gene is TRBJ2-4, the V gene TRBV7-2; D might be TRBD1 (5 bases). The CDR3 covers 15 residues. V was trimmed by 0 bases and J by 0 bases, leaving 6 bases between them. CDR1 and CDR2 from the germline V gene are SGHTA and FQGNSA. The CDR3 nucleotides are TGTGCCAGCAGCTTAGCCAGGGTAGCCAAAAACATTCAGTACTTC. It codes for CASSLARVAKNIQYF.

DNA of the CDR3: TGCGCCAGCAGCTTGAGGCAGGGGGACACCGGGGAGCTGTTTTTT. This encodes CASSLRQGDTGELFF. V is TRBV5-1 and J is TRBJ2-2; 7 nucleotides agree with TRBD1. CDR3 length: 15 residues. V dropped 1 base and J dropped 3; count of bases not matched to a gene: 3. Germline V CDR1 and CDR2: SGHRS, YFSETQ.

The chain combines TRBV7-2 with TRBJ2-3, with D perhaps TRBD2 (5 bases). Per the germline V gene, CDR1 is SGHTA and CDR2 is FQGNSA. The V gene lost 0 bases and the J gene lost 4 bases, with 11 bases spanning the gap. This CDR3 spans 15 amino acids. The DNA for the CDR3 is TGTGCCAGCAGCTTAGCGGTTCCGGGATCAGATACGCAGTATTTT. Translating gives CASSLAVPGSDTQYF.

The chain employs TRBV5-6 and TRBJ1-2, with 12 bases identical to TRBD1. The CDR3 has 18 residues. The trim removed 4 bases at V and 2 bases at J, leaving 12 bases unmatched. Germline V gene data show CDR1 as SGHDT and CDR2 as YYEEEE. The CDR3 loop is CASSLLRFGTGGNYGYTF. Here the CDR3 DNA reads TGTGCCAGCAGCCTCTTACGTTTCGGGACAGGGGGCAACTATGGCTACACCTTC.

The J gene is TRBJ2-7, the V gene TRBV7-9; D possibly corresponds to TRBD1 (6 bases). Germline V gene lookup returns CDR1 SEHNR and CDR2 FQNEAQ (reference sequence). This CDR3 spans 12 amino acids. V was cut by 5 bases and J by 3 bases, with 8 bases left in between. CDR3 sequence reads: CASSQQGYEQYF. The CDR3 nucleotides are TGTGCCAGCAGCCAACAGGGCTACGAGCAGTACTTC.

The CDR3 coding sequence is TGCGCCAGCAGGTCTGCCGGGACAGCTGAAGAGACCCAGTACTTC. Protein product: CASRSAGTAEETQYF. The genes are TRBV5-1 and TRBJ2-5; 7 bases match TRBD1. The CDR3 totals 15 residues. The J segment lost 3 bases and the V segment lost 5 bases, leaving 10 bases of the junction unmatched. Germline V gene lookup returns CDR1 SGHRS and CDR2 YFSETQ.